The rows below give T cell receptor beta chains drawn from one sample of a study of monozygotic twins with inflammatory bowel disease. TCRdb re-called the 5' RACE reads and gives one entry per CDR3 protein, without DNA. The listing records over 350,000 distinct CDR3 sequences. The sequenced sample consisted of blood. These receptors came from a human donor with ulcerative colitis or Crohn's disease, or a healthy co-twin of an affected twin (not recorded which). The CDR3 runs from the conserved cysteine through the conserved F or W. Fields, in order: J gene, V gene, CDR3 protein.

>TRBJ2-1|TRBV9
CASSVNPSGAEQFF
>TRBJ1-1|TRBV5-1
CATADEFMNTEAFF
>TRBJ1-1|TRBV18
CASSPGQGYTEAFF
>TRBJ1-1|TRBV12-3/TRBV12-4
CASSLLLDTEAFF
>TRBJ2-6|TRBV7-3
CASSPRGAESSGANVLTF
>TRBJ2-7|TRBV7-8
CASSLSFSNLEQYF
>TRBJ1-1|TRBV12-3/TRBV12-4
CASSLVRTENTEAFF
>TRBJ1-5|TRBV4-2
CASSPGGRAGKAPQHF
>TRBJ1-1|TRBV3-1
CASRLLTDNTEAFF
>TRBJ2-1|TRBV28
CASTPINNEQFF
>TRBJ2-5|TRBV7-2
CASTNGGRTETQYF
>TRBJ2-3|TRBV6-5
CASSSTAGTGGRNTQYF
>TRBJ2-7|TRBV6-6
CASTRDRSYEQYF
>TRBJ2-7|TRBV4-3
CASSRLMGDSYEQYF
>TRBJ2-1|TRBV7-4
CASSSRTSGGATYNEQFF
>TRBJ1-2|TRBV29-1
CSAGGANYGCTF
>TRBJ2-5|TRBV6-5
CASSYAGTSGGGETQYF
>TRBJ2-2|TRBV6-2/TRBV6-3
CASSYGTRGNTGELFF
>TRBJ1-2|TRBV20-1
CSARTGPKRSYGYTF
>TRBJ2-7|TRBV7-2
CASSLGQGFKGYEQYF
>TRBJ2-4|TRBV15
CATSRADSFKNIQYF
>TRBJ1-2|TRBV4-3
CASSLPGASRGYGYTF
>TRBJ1-2|TRBV12-5
CASGLVLAGGYTF
>TRBJ2-7|TRBV6-1
CASSPPTEGASYEQYF
>TRBJ2-7|TRBV9
CASSPRRTTYEQYF
>TRBJ1-1|TRBV12-3/TRBV12-4
CASSPREGALVGTEAFF
>TRBJ1-2|TRBV6-5
CASSYYIGGYGYTF
>TRBJ1-4|TRBV11-2
CASSASTGVATNEKLFF
>TRBJ2-7|TRBV28
CASSLTSGGVQEQYF
>TRBJ1-4|TRBV6-1
CASSELGHGELFF
>TRBJ2-1|TRBV6-2/TRBV6-3
CASISVAYNEQFF
>TRBJ2-1|TRBV7-2
CASSYRAGGINEQFF
>TRBJ2-7|TRBV4-1
CASSQADRGKGEQYF
>TRBJ2-1|TRBV2
CATGASGGAYNEQFF
>TRBJ2-7|TRBV3-1
CASSLSRYEQYF
>TRBJ2-1|TRBV18
CASSPRSGAGNEQFF
>TRBJ2-7|TRBV6-1
CASSGRDRGPYEQYF
>TRBJ2-7|TRBV20-1
CSAIRDSAYEQYF
>TRBJ1-2|TRBV11-1
CASSPGSHYGYTF
>TRBJ2-2|TRBV20-1
CSASKQGNTGELFF
>TRBJ2-3|TRBV10-3
CAISESTYRDRGTDTQYF
>TRBJ1-1|TRBV6-4
CASSARGDGANTEAFF
>TRBJ2-7|TRBV20-1
CSAPRAGGKLYEQYF
>TRBJ2-1|TRBV20-1
CSATAGDPYNEQFF
>TRBJ2-1|TRBV28
CASSFLGDRGVVLYNEQFF
>TRBJ2-3|TRBV20-1
CSARARVSTDTQYF
>TRBJ2-5|TRBV7-2
CASSLRTGQETQYF
>TRBJ2-3|TRBV7-3
CASSPRGGISTDTQYF
>TRBJ2-3|TRBV18
CASSRAGGMPDTQYF
>TRBJ2-1|TRBV20-1
CCAPWTEHHEQFF
>TRBJ2-7|TRBV27
CASSLLGQGPYEQYF
>TRBJ2-1|TRBV20-1
CSVLQYSYNEQFF
>TRBJ1-1|TRBV2
CASSCQRNTEAFF
>TRBJ2-3|TRBV4-1
CASSQDTGGPDTQYF
>TRBJ1-1|TRBV11-3
CASSFSRDTEAFF
>TRBJ1-1|TRBV24-1
CATSPPTRGSSTEAFF
>TRBJ1-2|TRBV19
CASKDEYYGYTF
>TRBJ2-3|TRBV5-1
CASSEPPSDTQYF
>TRBJ2-7|TRBV9
CASSVKDYEQYF